These 2 T cell receptor beta chains originate from one sample sequenced in a study of cytomegalovirus exposure and HLA in healthy donors (dated by TCRdb to 2017 to 2019). The library was obtained by the immunoSEQ multiplex PCR assay. For the multiplex PCR, a mixture combining 60 forward primers for TCR Vbeta segments and 13 reverse primers for TCR Jbeta segments was used. As stored in TCRdb, this immuneACCESS dataset retains in-frame rearrangements with V and J assigned. A fraction of the clones does not appear; measured against another copy, unresolved V genes explain less than half of the discrepancy, and the remainder lacks a known reason. The table for this sample lists some 78,000 clones; over 65% of them were counted only once. Over 8% of the sample lies in the top ten. The sequencing input was PBMCs. The source of these receptors is a man aged 40-55 years in good health and CMV-seropositive.

A word on this clone: The same CDR3 also results from other DNA sequences found in this sample. The chain recombines TRBV29-1 with TRBJ2-5; 10 positions agree with TRBD1. This CDR3 contains 12 residues. Germline V gene data show CDR1 as SQVTM and CDR2 as ANQGSEA. CDR3 DNA: TGCACCACGGGACAGGGGACAGAGACCCAGTACTTC. This gives the protein CTTGQGTETQYF.

The chain joins TRBV27 to TRBJ1-1; D uncertain. CDR1 is MNHEY and CDR2 is SMNVEV in the germline V gene (reference sequence). The CDR3 length is 13 residues. Trimming removed 7 bases from V and 3 bases from J, with 12 bases in between. The CDR3 loop is CASISPGDTEAFF. CDR3 in DNA: TGTGCCAGCATAAGTCCCGGGGACACTGAAGCTTTCTTT.